This T cell receptor (beta chain) derives from a study of blood T cell repertoires in COVID-19 (dated by TCRdb to 2020 to 2022). For the wider study: Collaborator samples came from the United States, Italy and Spain and covered acute and convalescent phases of COVID-19. The material from the prospective study consisted of cDNA or gDNA derived from T cells, B-cell-depleted T cells, or PBMCs. The samples were drawn from the first 160 participants of the ongoing ImmuneRACE study and from 1,254 subjects provided by 6 global collaborators. A de-identified subject ID, COVID-19 status, age in years and sex were almost always included in the sample metadata. HLA class I and class II types, where available, came from metadata supplied by the sample provider rather than from assay-based typing. The repertoires were made available in a free public database intended to serve as a resource for research on the immune response to SARS-CoV-2. Subjects who had been exposed to COVID-19, were actively infected with it, or had recovered from it provided the deeply sampled blood TCRbeta repertoires that made up the dataset.

TCRbeta CDR3 regions were amplified from genomic DNA by means of the immunoSEQ Assay, a bias-controlled multiplex PCR. Turning to the authors' computational methods: Within the assay, amplification of reference gene primers was used to estimate how many nucleated cells each sample contained. To quantify the absolute abundance of each unique TCRbeta CDR3 rearrangement, sequence reads were collapsed and filtered. For each sample, productive Simpson clonality was calculated by taking the square root of Simpson's diversity index across productive rearrangements. TCRdb limited this immuneACCESS table to in-frame rearrangements with V and J called. A share of clones is missing; checked studies link under half to unresolved V genes, and the rest is unexplained. V, J and clone size derive from that table, while D and trimming were established from the DNA sequence. This sample gives some 290,000 clones in total; around 90% of them show up just once. The leading ten clones occupy around 2.2% of the sample.

In regard to this clone: This receptor's antigen is unknown. Per-nucleotide qualities are absent, and no much larger clonotype sits a single base away.

The CDR3 runs 13 residues from the cysteine to the phenylalanine. Only the CDR3 DNA stays, 39 bases, in frame from base 1. CDR1 and CDR2 are drawn from the germline V gene: SGHRS, YFSETQ. V was cut back by 1 base and J by 4 bases, leaving a gap of 8 bases between them. Samples from volunteer blood donors who had recovered from COVID-19 were contributed by a second Seattle source. The collaborating institutions used their own protocols to collect whole blood in K2EDTA tubes. For TCRbeta analysis, collaborators shipped samples in one of three forms: frozen whole blood, isolated PBMCs, or DNA extracted from either of those sample types. What the study reported, not specific to this receptor: The amount of clinical and demographic metadata varied by source and participant and was provided uncurated.

The chain links TRBV5-1 with TRBJ1-1; tentative D gene TRBD1, with 5 bases matching. The origin of this receptor is a woman in her forties or fifties who had recovered from COVID-19. The specimen sequenced was peripheral blood. The CDR3 reads as follows: CASSLTGVTEAFF. In nucleotides, the sequence is TGCGCCAGCAGCTTGACAGGAGTCACTGAAGCTTTCTTT.